This T cell receptor (beta chain) was captured in a study of T cells in Graves' hyperthyroidism and ophthalmopathy. Using RNA transcripts as the source, TCR beta CDR3 regions were amplified. The HTBI primer set served for first-round RT-PCR of the TCR CDR3. TCRdb recomputed calls from the multiplex PCR reads with MiXCR, one row per CDR3 protein. The data show under 350,000 distinct CDR3 sequences, 18% seen once. Germline CDR1 reads SGHTA; CDR2 reads FQGNSA. CDR3 length: 13 residues. V gave up 8 bases and J gave up 4 bases; unmatched junction bases: 3. Graves' hyperthyroidism qualified as stable when ophthalmopathy did not progress within 18 months. Diagnoses used clinical symptoms, serum thyroxine and TRAb, thyroid ultrasound and orbital computed tomography.

V and J are TRBV7-2 and TRBJ2-7, with TRBD2 identical over 12 bases. The sequencing input was blood. This clonotype was obtained from a woman between 45 and 60 years old with Graves' hyperthyroidism. The DNA for the CDR3 is TGTGCCAGCCATCTAGCGGGAGGGTACGAGCAGTACTTC. Encoded protein: CASHLAGGYEQYF.